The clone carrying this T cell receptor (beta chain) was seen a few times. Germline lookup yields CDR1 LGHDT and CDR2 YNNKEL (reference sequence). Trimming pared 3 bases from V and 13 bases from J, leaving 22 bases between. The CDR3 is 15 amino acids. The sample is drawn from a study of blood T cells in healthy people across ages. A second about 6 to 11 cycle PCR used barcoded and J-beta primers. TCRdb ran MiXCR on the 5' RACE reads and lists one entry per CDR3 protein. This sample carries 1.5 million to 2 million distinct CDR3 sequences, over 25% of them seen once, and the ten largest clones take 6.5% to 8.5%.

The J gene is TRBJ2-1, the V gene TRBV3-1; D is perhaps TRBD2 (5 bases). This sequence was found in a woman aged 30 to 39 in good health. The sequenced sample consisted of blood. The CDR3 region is CASSQQVGEEETQFF. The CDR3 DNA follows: TGTGCCAGCAGCCAGCAGGTGGGAGAGGAAGAGACCCAGTTCTTC.